The 30 T cell receptor beta chains given below trace back to one sample, sequenced in a study of blood T cells in healthy people across ages. Alongside a J-beta primer mix, a sample-barcoded 5' primer served in a second PCR lasting about 7 to 12 cycles. Using its own MiXCR run on the 5' RACE reads, TCRdb lists one record per CDR3 protein. The sample consists of 750,000 to 950,000 distinct CDR3 sequences, about 55% of them appearing once. The source material was blood. The receptors stem from a man older than 75 in good health.

The V call is TRBV20-1, the J call TRBJ2-1; 7 bases match TRBD1. The trim removed 3 bases at V and 6 bases at J, leaving 11 bases unmatched. The CDR3 is made up of 15 amino acids. Germline CDR1 DFQATT, CDR2 SNEGSKA (reference sequence). CDR3 bases: TGCAGTGCTAGGAAACCTCAGGGGGTTGGCAATGAGCAGTTCTTC. Protein sequence: CSARKPQGVGNEQFF.

Comment on this clonotype: An end of the junction differs from the germline gene, which may be a read error. This chain connects TRBV5-1 to TRBJ2-1; possibly TRBD2 for D (6 bases). This CDR3 contains 15 residues. The germline gives CDR1 SGHRS, CDR2 YFSETQ. Here the CDR3 reads CASSLGGTLDNEQFF. CDR3 bases: TGCGCCAGCAGCTTGGGGGGGACTCTGGACAATGAACAGTTCTTC.

The chain uses TRBV9 and TRBJ2-1, with D perhaps TRBD1 (7 bases). Trimming removed 4 bases from V and 2 bases from J, with 13 bases in between. This CDR3 contains 15 residues. CDR1 and CDR2 from the germline V gene are SGDLS and YYNGEE. CDR3 sequence: CASSIPGGPYNEQFF. CDR3 bases: TGTGCCAGCAGCATTCCAGGGGGGCCCTACAATGAGCAGTTCTTC.

This clonotype was observed a handful of times. The CDR3 DNA sequence: TGTGCCAGCAGCTTAGCGGGACTAGCAGATACGCAGTATTTT. It translates to CASSLAGLADTQYF. V usage is TRBV7-9 and J usage is TRBJ2-3; 8 bases agree with TRBD2. CDR1 is SEHNR, CDR2 FQNEAQ, per germline (reference sequence). With V trimmed by 0 bases and J by 4 bases, 0 bases remained unmatched. CDR3 length: 14 residues. The variable domain in full, with the rest retrieved from reference TRBV7-9 and TRBJ2-3, is DTGVSQNPRHKITKRGQNVTFRCDPISEHNRLYWYRQTLGQGPEFLTYFQNEAQLEKSRLLSDRFSAERPKGSFSTLEIQRTEQGDSAMYLCASSLAGLADTQYFGPGTRLTVL.

With respect to this clonotype: At one boundary the junction diverges from the germline segment, which might be a read error. V is TRBV20-1 and J is TRBJ1-5, with D perhaps matching TRBD1 (6 bases). There are 16 residues in the CDR3. Germline V CDR1 and CDR2: DFQATT, SNEGSKA (reference sequence). The CDR3 bases are TGCAGCGCTAGAGTTGGCGGACAGACGAACAATCAGCCCCAGCATTTT. It codes for CSARVGGQTNNQPQHF.

The chain joins TRBV10-3 to TRBJ1-6, with a weak D call TRBD1 (5 bases). Germline loops: CDR1 ENHRY, CDR2 SYGVKD. With 8 bases removed from V and 5 bases from J, the gap between germline ends came to 13 bases. There are 14 residues in the CDR3. The CDR3 DNA reads TGTGCCATCTCGGGAGACAGCCATAATTCACCCCTCCACTTT. Its translation: CAISGDSHNSPLHF.

This clonotype showed up just a few times. The chain employs TRBV12-3 or TRBV12-4 and TRBJ2-6; no definite D call. The CDR3 runs to 14 residues. V was cut by 3 bases and J by 2 bases, with 5 bases left in between. This chain's CDR3 is CASSFGTGANVLTF. The CDR3 DNA follows: TGTGCCAGCAGTTTTGGGACTGGGGCCAACGTCCTGACTTTC.

This rearrangement joins TRBV2 to TRBJ2-5; D remains ambiguous. Looked up from germline, CDR1 is SNHLY and CDR2 is FYNNEI. V was clipped by 8 bases and J by 1 base, with 5 bases between them. The CDR3 covers 11 residues. CDR3 DNA: TGTGCCAGCGGAGCCCAAGAGACCCAGTACTTC. It yields the protein CASGAQETQYF.

The CDR3 nucleotides read TGTGCCAGCAGCTTAGCGGCGGTCGGGGCCAACGTCCTGACTTTC. Its translation is CASSLAAVGANVLTF. V and J are TRBV7-9 and TRBJ2-6; D is uncertain. The CDR3 has 15 amino acids. Germline-derived CDR1 and CDR2 are SEHNR and FQNEAQ (reference sequence). V gave up 0 bases and J gave up 4 bases, with 7 bases separating them.

This clonotype was seen a handful of times. The gene calls are TRBV28 and TRBJ2-7; D uncertain. This CDR3 has 13 amino acids. Germline V gene lookup returns CDR1 MDHEN and CDR2 SYDVKM. V was cut by 10 bases and J by 4 bases, with 17 bases left in between. In DNA, the CDR3 is TGTGCCAAACGGGCAGCACGAAAGTACGAGCAGTACTTC. It specifies CAKRAARKYEQYF.

This chain links TRBV20-1 with TRBJ1-1; a weak D match, TRBD1 (5 bases). Per germline, CDR1 DFQATT and CDR2 SNEGSKA (reference sequence). Trimming removed 8 bases from V and 3 bases from J, with 10 bases in between. This CDR3 spans 11 amino acids. CDR3 protein: CSPGRDTEAFF. CDR3 DNA: TGCAGTCCGGGGCGCGACACTGAAGCTTTCTTT.

The V call is TRBV20-1, the J call TRBJ2-1; TRBD1 matches 9 bases. The germline CDR1 and CDR2 sequences are DFQATT and SNEGSKA (reference sequence). After removal of 5 bases from V and 8 bases from J, the junction contained 7 bases not matched to a gene. This CDR3 has 13 residues. CDR3 amino acids: CSAGTGNAHEQFF. The DNA of the CDR3 is TGCAGTGCTGGGACAGGGAACGCACATGAGCAGTTCTTC.

This clonotype was observed a handful of times. This sequence joins TRBV5-1 and TRBJ2-7; 8 bases are a match to TRBD1. The CDR3 consists of 14 residues. The V gene end was trimmed by 3 bases and the J gene end by 3 bases; junction bases not matched to a gene: 5. Germline V CDR1 and CDR2: SGHRS, YFSETQ. CDR3 DNA sequence: TGCGCCAGCAGCTCTGGGACAGGAGACTACGAGCAGTACTTC. It translates to CASSSGTGDYEQYF.

The chain employs TRBV4-1 and TRBJ2-7; no clear D gene. Trimming took off 2 bases at V and 0 bases at J, with 8 bases between the two ends. The CDR3 has 14 residues. CDR1 is MGHRA and CDR2 is YSYEKL in the germline V gene. CDR3 residues: CASSQTPNSYEQYF. In DNA, the CDR3 is TGCGCCAGCAGCCAAACCCCGAACTCCTACGAGCAGTACTTC.

This clonotype came up a few times. The V call is TRBV6-1, the J call TRBJ2-2; D is unresolved. Germline V lookup: CDR1 MNHNS, CDR2 SASEGT. The V end lost 4 bases, the J end lost 0 bases, and 3 bases lay between the germline ends. CDR3 length: 13 amino acids. CDR3 in amino acids: CASSVSNTGELFF. The CDR3 region has the DNA TGTGCCAGCAGTGTCTCGAACACCGGGGAGCTGTTTTTT.

J is TRBJ2-3 and V is TRBV20-1; 10 bases align to TRBD2. The CDR3 sequence is 16 residues long. Germline V gene lookup returns CDR1 DFQATT and CDR2 SNEGSKA (reference sequence). Unmatched junction bases numbered 14, after V lost 4 bases and J lost 7 bases. CDR3 DNA: TGCAGTGCTAAGAGGTTTGCTAGCGGGAGTAGCAATACGCAGTATTTT. It translates to CSAKRFASGSSNTQYF.

The chain employs TRBV5-1 and TRBJ2-3; D not resolved. The V end lost 0 bases, the J end lost 0 bases, and 8 bases lay between the germline ends. CDR1 and CDR2 from the germline V gene are SGHRS and YFSETQ. The CDR3 is made up of 15 amino acids. The CDR3 reads CASSLAQTSTDTQYF. CDR3 in DNA: TGCGCCAGCAGCTTGGCGCAGACTAGCACAGATACGCAGTATTTT.

The chain links TRBV12-3 or TRBV12-4 to TRBJ2-1; 9 bases are a match to TRBD2. The CDR3 is 14 residues long. The CDR3 sequence: CAIGREGAYNEQFF. The CDR3 DNA sequence: TGTGCGATAGGGCGGGAGGGTGCCTACAATGAGCAGTTCTTC.

This clonotype came up a few times. This chain joins TRBV3-1 and TRBJ2-7, with TRBD1 identical over 8 bases. The CDR3 spans 15 residues. V gave up 1 base and J gave up 3 bases; unmatched junction bases: 5. Germline V gene data show CDR1 as LGHDT and CDR2 as YNNKEL (reference sequence). Written as DNA, the CDR3 is TGTGCCAGCAGCCAAGGGACAGGGCTCGTCTACGAGCAGTACTTC. Protein product: CASSQGTGLVYEQYF.

This chain connects TRBV7-9 to TRBJ2-7; 7 bases align to TRBD1. CDR1 is SEHNR and CDR2 is FQNEAQ in the germline V gene (reference sequence). Germline trimming cut 0 bases from V and 4 bases from J; bases unmatched to any gene: 9. The CDR3 is made up of 16 amino acids. The CDR3 reads CASSLAIGTVEYEQYF. CDR3 coding DNA: TGTGCCAGCAGCTTAGCCATCGGGACAGTGGAGTACGAGCAGTACTTC.

This clonotype was detected once. The CDR3 sequence is CASSLRPPTVSNQPQHF. CDR3 sequence (DNA): TGTGCCAGCAGTTTAAGGCCCCCGACAGTTAGCAATCAGCCCCAGCATTTT. V usage is TRBV28 and J usage is TRBJ1-5; possibly TRBD1 for D (5 bases). Trimming took 2 bases from V and 0 from J, leaving 14 bases between them. This CDR3 has 17 amino acids. From germline, CDR1 is MDHEN and CDR2 SYDVKM.

The rearrangement links TRBV7-2 to TRBJ1-6; D ambiguous. Germline values: CDR1 SGHTA, CDR2 FQGNSA. V shed 5 bases and J shed 5 bases, with 13 bases lying between them. This CDR3 spans 15 amino acids. In DNA, the CDR3 is TGTGCCAGCAGCCCAGAGGGTCGGGATAATTCACCCCTCCACTTT. Translating it yields CASSPEGRDNSPLHF.

The chain joins TRBV7-9 to TRBJ2-1; TRBD2 aligns across 12 bases. J was trimmed by 10 bases and V by 5 bases; bases with no gene match: 12. Germline V gives CDR1 SEHNR, CDR2 FQNEAQ (reference sequence). CDR3 length equals 16 residues. CDR3 in amino acids: CASSPETSGRPPEQFF. The CDR3 DNA reads as TGTGCCAGCAGCCCAGAAACTAGCGGGAGGCCCCCGGAGCAGTTCTTC.

In its sample, this clonotype was seen many times. V usage is TRBV7-2 and J usage is TRBJ2-1, with D tentatively TRBD2 (5 bases). Germline CDR1 is SGHTA and CDR2 is FQGNSA. The CDR3 loop spans 14 amino acids. V shed 5 bases and J shed 6 bases, with 14 bases lying between them. The DNA for the CDR3 is TGTGCCAGCAGCCGAGCGGCTTCGCGCAATGAGCAGTTCTTC. Protein: CASSRAASRNEQFF.

This sequence joins TRBV4-2 and TRBJ2-7, with TRBD2 matching over 13 bases. Germline trimming cut 5 bases from V and 0 bases from J; bases unmatched to any gene: 7. The germline gives CDR1 LGHNA, CDR2 YNFKEQ. The CDR3 length is 17 residues. The CDR3 region is CASSAVGTSGISYEQYF. The DNA of the CDR3 is TGTGCCAGCAGCGCGGTCGGGACTAGCGGGATCTCCTACGAGCAGTACTTC.

The rearrangement links TRBV9 to TRBJ2-4, with D maybe TRBD1 (5 bases). V gave up 2 bases and J gave up 5 bases, with 14 bases separating them. Germline CDR1 reads SGDLS; CDR2 reads YYNGEE. The CDR3 is 15 residues long. The CDR3 DNA reads TGTGCCAGCAGCGTCGCAGGGCGTGGGGAAAACATTCAGTACTTC. Amino acid sequence: CASSVAGRGENIQYF.

The genes are TRBV9 and TRBJ2-7; D could derive from TRBD1 or TRBD2 (5 bases each). The CDR3 sequence is 14 residues long. Germline assignment: CDR1 SGDLS and CDR2 YYNGEE. The ends were cut back, 4 bases at V and 1 base at J, with 12 bases in the middle. This CDR3 reads CASSPFEGSYEQYF. The CDR3 DNA is TGTGCCAGCAGCCCCTTTGAGGGGTCCTACGAGCAGTACTTC.

This clonotype was seen repeatedly, ten times or more. The chain is built from TRBV11-1 and TRBJ2-1; D remains unclear. V lost 1 base and J lost 6, with 13 bases in between. Germline CDR1 SGHAT, CDR2 FQDESV (reference sequence). The CDR3 totals 15 residues. The DNA of the CDR3 is TGTGCCAGCAGCTTAGGTGGCGACCCAGGCAATGAGCAGTTCTTC. Its protein is CASSLGGDPGNEQFF.

The V call is TRBV10-2, the J call TRBJ2-4; TRBD2 agrees at 8 bases. V gave up 2 bases and J gave up 0 bases; unmatched junction bases: 15. The CDR3 runs to 20 residues. CDR1 and CDR2 from the germline V gene are WSHSY and SAAADI. Written as DNA, the CDR3 is TGCGCCAGCAGTGAGGAGTCTTCGGGAGGGCCGAAAGTAGCCAAAAACATTCAGTACTTC. This sequence encodes CASSEESSGGPKVAKNIQYF.

In this sample, this clonotype turned up a few times. V and J are TRBV5-1 and TRBJ2-7, with a possible D match to TRBD2 (6 bases). Germline V gives CDR1 SGHRS, CDR2 YFSETQ. There are 14 residues in the CDR3. V gave up 4 bases and J gave up 2 bases, with 13 bases separating them. CDR3 sequence reads: CASSPLGTPYEQYF. The DNA of the CDR3 is TGCGCCAGCAGCCCGCTGGGGACTCCCTACGAGCAGTACTTC. Drawing the rest from reference TRBV5-1 and TRBJ2-7, the complete variable domain is KAGVTQTPRYLIKTRGQQVTLSCSPISGHRSVSWYQQTPGQGLQFLFEYFSETQRNKGNFPGRFSGRQFSNSRSEMNVSTLELGDSALYLCASSPLGTPYEQYFGPGTRLTVT.